The clone carrying this TCR beta chain was detected ten times or more. Its antigen is still unknown. Other autoimmune disease, uncontrolled infection, pregnancy and lactation led to exclusion. The sample is drawn from a study of Graves' ophthalmopathy and Graves' hyperthyroidism. Study-level background: The term stable hyperthyroidism indicated an absence of ophthalmopathy within 18 months of follow-up. Study outcomes and limitations: A majority of expanded thyroid clonotypes exceeding 0.001 frequency were likewise present in blood.

This CDR3 contains 15 residues. The germline V gene encodes CDR1 SNHLY and CDR2 FYNNEI. The V end lost 5 bases, the J end lost 0 bases, and 14 bases lay between the germline ends. The authors amplified TCR beta CDR3 regions from RNA transcripts. The workflow started with a first-round RT-PCR run with HTBI primers and then moved on to a second-round multiplex PCR. TCRdb analysed the multiplex PCR reads with MiXCR anew, one entry per CDR3 protein. In the table there are around 1,200,000 distinct CDR3 sequences, approximately 35% of which are singletons. The chain has TRBV2 and TRBJ2-7; no clear D gene. Source material: peripheral blood or thyroid tissue (not recorded which). The receptor was derived from an adult man with Graves' hyperthyroidism. CDR3 nucleotide sequence: TGTGCCAGCAGTCAGGACCCTTCTAGCTCCTACGAGCAGTACTTC. Encoded protein: CASSQDPSSSYEQYF.